The source of this T cell receptor beta chain is a study of blood T cell repertoires in COVID-19. Libraries were prepared by immunoSEQ multiplex PCR; TCRdb keeps only in-frame clonotypes and omits some of them. The data contain about 160,000 clones, over 65% of them singletons. The CDR3 consists of 12 residues. CDR1 KGHDR and CDR2 SFDVKD come from the germline V gene. V lost 5 bases to trimming and J lost 3 bases, with 4 bases between them. Sequencing used peripheral blood. The receptor's source is a man in his 70s with acute or convalescent COVID-19. The V call is TRBV24-1, the J call TRBJ1-5; D remains ambiguous. The CDR3 DNA sequence: TGTGCCACCAGTGCAGACAATCAGCCCCAGCATTTT. It codes for CATSADNQPQHF.